The rows below give T cell receptor beta chains drawn from one sample of a study of shared clonotypes between healthy human individuals. Libraries were prepared by immunoSEQ multiplex PCR; TCRdb keeps only in-frame clonotypes and omits some of them. In the table there are 500,000 to 650,000 clones, around 81% of which are singletons. The sequenced material came from PBMCs. These receptors all come from a woman aged 40 to 50 in good health. Some clones in this sample may be carry-over from other donors' samples. Each CDR3 is given with its conserved first and last residue. Each record gives: V gene, clone size, J gene, D gene, CDR3 protein, CDR3 DNA. D genes are given only for firm matches. For some rows the clone size is stated as once, few or many, or as a class when expanded; others skip it.

>TRBV18|-|TRBJ2-1|TRBD1
CASSPGDRSSYNEQFF
TGTGCCAGCTCACCCGGGGACAGGAGCTCCTACAATGAGCAGTTCTTC
>TRBV4-2|-|TRBJ2-1|-
CASSQDRPPNEQFF
TGTGCCAGCAGCCAAGATCGGCCACCCAATGAGCAGTTCTTC
>TRBV18|-|TRBJ1-1|-
CASSPRQGAETEAFF
TGTGCCAGCTCACCACGGCAAGGGGCGGAAACTGAAGCTTTCTTT
>TRBV28|few|TRBJ1-2|TRBD1
CASSLDRGLGYTF
TGTGCCAGCAGTTTAGACAGGGGGCTTGGCTACACCTTC
>TRBV27|-|TRBJ1-2|-
CASMGVESVSGYTF
TGTGCCAGCATGGGGGTAGAAAGCGTCTCTGGCTACACCTTC
>TRBV5-1|-|TRBJ2-7|-
CASSPWGSYEQYF
TGCGCCAGCAGCCCCTGGGGTTCCTACGAGCAGTACTTC
>TRBV2|-|TRBJ1-1|-
CASNRRATNTEAFF
TGTGCCAGCAATCGAAGGGCAACGAACACTGAAGCTTTCTTT
>TRBV28|-|TRBJ2-1|TRBD1
CASRGTGDNEQFF
TGTGCCAGCAGAGGGACAGGAGACAATGAGCAGTTCTTC
>TRBV18|-|TRBJ2-7|-
CASSPRGEGQDEQYF
TGTGCCAGCTCACCTAGGGGGGAGGGCCAGGACGAGCAGTACTTC
>TRBV27|many|TRBJ2-1|TRBD2
CASSLTRLAGEQFF
TGTGCCAGCAGTTTAACAAGACTAGCGGGTGAGCAGTTCTTC
>TRBV10-3|-|TRBJ2-3|-
CAIRVGDTQYF
TGTGCCATCAGGGTTGGAGATACGCAGTATTTT
>TRBV5-1|-|TRBJ2-5|-
CASSNGPGETQYF
TGCGCCAGCAGCAACGGGCCCGGGGAGACCCAGTACTTC
>TRBV5-6|many|TRBJ1-1|-
CASSLAMGARAFF
TGTGCCAGCAGCTTGGCCATGGGGGCAAGGGCTTTCTTT
>TRBV10-1|few|TRBJ1-3|-
CARNLRVDPQVDSGNTIYF
TGCGCCAGGAACCTCAGGGTAGACCCACAAGTCGACTCTGGAAACACCATATATTTT
>TRBV27|-|TRBJ2-1|TRBD2
CASSAGTSGRNEQFF
TGTGCCAGCAGTGCCGGGACTAGCGGGAGGAATGAGCAGTTCTTC
>TRBV29-1|few|TRBJ2-1|-
CSVEGKGRSGMYNEQFF
TGCAGCGTTGAAGGGAAAGGGAGGTCAGGGATGTACAATGAGCAGTTCTTC
>TRBV15|-|TRBJ2-7|-
CATSRERAREGAISGEQYF
TGTGCCACCAGCAGAGAGAGGGCCCGCGAGGGGGCGATTAGCGGGGAGCAGTACTTC
>TRBV7-2|-|TRBJ2-7|-
CASSSRFSYEQYF
TGTGCCAGCAGCTCCCGTTTTTCCTACGAGCAGTACTTC
>TRBV5-5|-|TRBJ2-7|TRBD1
CASSRFGQGAGYEQYF
TGTGCCAGCAGCCGGTTCGGACAGGGGGCGGGCTACGAGCAGTACTTC
>TRBV10-3|-|TRBJ2-1|-
CAISESQEAPLGRSQFF
TGTGCCATCAGTGAGTCACAGGAGGCCCCGTTGGGCCGTTCTCAGTTCTTC
>TRBV5-1|-|TRBJ1-2|-
CASSLESANYGYTF
TGCGCCAGCAGCTTGGAGTCAGCTAACTATGGCTACACCTTC
>TRBV5-1|many|TRBJ1-4|TRBD1
CASSSGTGLEKLFF
TGCGCCAGCAGCTCGGGGACAGGGCTGGAAAAACTGTTTTTT
>TRBV9|few|TRBJ2-7|-
CASSPRPRSYEQYF
TGTGCCAGCAGCCCCCGACCCCGATCCTACGAGCAGTACTTC
>TRBV7-9|-|TRBJ2-1|TRBD2
CASSMGLAGGYNEQFF
TGTGCCAGCAGCATGGGACTAGCGGGAGGGTACAATGAGCAGTTCTTC
>TRBV18|-|TRBJ1-4|-
CASSPRRLDEKLFF
TGTGCCAGCTCACCACGGCGGTTGGACGAAAAACTGTTTTTT
>TRBV28|-|TRBJ1-4|-
CATLGAATNEKLFF
TGTGCCACATTGGGGGCTGCAACTAATGAAAAACTGTTTTTT
>TRBV7-9|-|TRBJ2-1|TRBD2
CASSNSRLAGEINNEQFF
TGTGCCAGCAGCAATTCCCGACTAGCGGGAGAGATAAACAATGAGCAGTTCTTC
>TRBV5-4|many|TRBJ2-5|-
CASSLAVGGSQETQYF
TGTGCCAGCAGCTTAGCCGTGGGGGGCTCTCAAGAGACCCAGTACTTC
>TRBV6-4|few|TRBJ1-1|-
CASSETADTEAFF
TGTGCCAGCAGTGAAACAGCCGACACTGAAGCTTTCTTT
>TRBV9|-|TRBJ2-7|TRBD1
CASSSRTGHSYEQYF
TGTGCCAGCAGCTCGCGGACAGGGCACTCCTACGAGCAGTACTTC